This passage covers 23 T cell receptor beta chains from one sample sequenced in a study of T cells in Graves' hyperthyroidism and ophthalmopathy (dated by TCRdb to the late 2010s). Libraries came from multiplex PCR. Reads for this sample came from an Illumina HiSeq 2000. TCR beta CDR3 regions were amplified from RNA transcripts. A first-round RT-PCR of the TCR CDR3 used the HTBI primer set with the Qiagen OneStep RT-PCR kit. The public reads were reanalyzed by TCRdb: fastp trimming at Q25, MiXCR alignment, in-frame beta chains only. Each CDR3 protein gets just one entry, which takes the most common genes and DNA from the rows behind it. The sample yields 540,000 or so distinct CDR3 sequences; 15% to 18% were counted once. Around 7.8% of the sample is in the top ten clones. Sequences were obtained from blood. These receptors originate from a woman aged 25 to 45 with Graves' hyperthyroidism.

This chain uses TRBV4-3 with TRBJ1-6, with 7 bases aligning to TRBD1. Per germline, CDR1 LGHNA and CDR2 YSLEER. V trimming: 0 bases; J trimming: 0 bases; junction bases outside the gene matches: 2. This CDR3 is 17 amino acids long. CDR3 DNA sequence: TGCGCCAGCAGCCAAGATGGGGACAGCTCCTATAATTCACCCCTCCACTTT. It codes for CASSQDGDSSYNSPLHF.

About this clonotype itself: A read error may produce the germline difference seen at one junction end. This rearrangement joins TRBV7-9 to TRBJ2-5; possibly TRBD2 for D (6 bases). This CDR3 spans 11 amino acids. Per the germline V gene, CDR1 is SEHNR and CDR2 is FQNEAQ (reference sequence). The CDR3 protein is CASSPTGSLHF. CDR3 DNA sequence: TGTGCCAGCAGCCCGACCGGGAGTTTGCACTTC.

In this sample, this clonotype turned up many times. The rearrangement joins TRBV27 to TRBJ2-1; TRBD2 agrees at 8 bases. Unmatched junction bases numbered 8, after V lost 3 bases and J lost 7 bases. CDR3 length: 15 amino acids. Germline CDR1 reads MNHEY; CDR2 reads SMNVEV (reference sequence). The CDR3 reads CASSLSGGPGNEQFF. Written as DNA, the CDR3 is TGTGCCAGCAGTTTGTCGGGAGGGCCGGGAAATGAGCAGTTCTTC.

This clonotype was observed many times. This sequence joins TRBV5-1 and TRBJ1-2; 8 positions agree with TRBD1. Unmatched junction bases numbered 3, after V lost 4 bases and J lost 1 base. The V gene's germline CDR1 is SGHRS and CDR2 YFSETQ. This CDR3 spans 14 amino acids. The CDR3 is CASSPTGGNYGYTF. CDR3 sequence (DNA): TGCGCCAGCAGCCCCACAGGGGGTAACTATGGCTACACCTTC.

This clonotype was seen many times. The chain is built from TRBV5-6 and TRBJ1-5; possible D gene TRBD1, 6 bases. Looked up from germline, CDR1 is SGHDT and CDR2 is YYEEEE. CDR3 length: 18 amino acids. Trimming removed 2 bases at V and 2 bases at J, with 20 bases between. As DNA, the CDR3 is TGTGCCAGCAGCTTTGGGAAAAGGACAGATCGGGGCAATCAGCCCCAGCATTTT. Its protein is CASSFGKRTDRGNQPQHF.

This clonotype appeared many times. The chain is built from TRBV7-6 and TRBJ2-5; D perhaps matches TRBD2 (6 bases). The length of the CDR3 is 15 residues. The V and J ends lost 7 bases and 2 bases respectively, with 17 bases between them. Germline V gene data show CDR1 as SGHVS and CDR2 as FNYEAQ. The CDR3 loop is CASTSAYGRQETQYF. The CDR3 DNA reads TGTGCCAGCACCTCTGCGTACGGGAGACAAGAGACCCAGTACTTC.

This clonotype was counted many times. The J gene is TRBJ2-5, the V gene TRBV28; 7 nucleotides line up with TRBD1. The CDR3 totals 13 residues. The V gene's germline CDR1 is MDHEN and CDR2 SYDVKM. V gave up 2 bases and J gave up 5 bases; unmatched junction bases: 2. This chain's CDR3 is CASSLTGAETQYF. CDR3 nucleotide sequence: TGTGCCAGCAGTTTAACAGGGGCCGAGACCCAGTACTTC.

This clonotype was counted at least ten times. V usage is TRBV20-1 and J usage is TRBJ2-7; TRBD1 matches at 11 bases. There are 14 residues in the CDR3. Looked up from germline, CDR1 is DFQATT and CDR2 is SNEGSKA (reference sequence). V trimming: 7 bases; J trimming: 5 bases; junction bases outside the gene matches: 10. The CDR3 DNA reads as TGCAGTGGTGCCGGGACAGGGGGATACGACGAGCAGTACTTC. This codes for CSGAGTGGYDEQYF.

This chain connects TRBV12-3 or TRBV12-4 to TRBJ2-3, with 9 bases fitting TRBD2. The ends lost 3 bases at V and 2 bases at J; junction bases unmatched: 12. The CDR3 runs 18 residues. Written as DNA, the CDR3 is TGTGCCAGCAGTTTCAGCGGGAGGCCCCCGGAACACACAGATACGCAGTATTTT. Its protein product is CASSFSGRPPEHTDTQYF.

A word on this clonotype: A much larger clonotype is one base distant, so this may be a read error. The chain recombines TRBV6-5 with TRBJ1-6; 10 bases match TRBD1. CDR3 length equals 16 residues. Per germline, CDR1 MNHEY and CDR2 SVGAGI. The CDR3 protein is CASSYGTGVYNSPLRF. DNA of the CDR3: TGTGCCAGCAGTTACGGGACAGGGGTTTATAATTCACCCCTCCGCTTT.

Many counts were recorded for this clonotype. The CDR3 coding sequence is TGTGCCAGCAGTTACAGGAACACTGAAGCTTTCTTT. Translation: CASSYRNTEAFF. The chain uses TRBV6-9 and TRBJ1-1, with D unclear. The ends were cut back, 3 bases at V and 1 base at J, with 3 bases in the middle. The CDR3 covers 12 residues. CDR1 is MNHGY, CDR2 SVAAGI, per germline.

Ten or more counts support this clonotype. The chain joins TRBV24-1 to TRBJ2-7; D uncertain. CDR1 and CDR2 from the germline V gene are KGHDR and SFDVKD. The ends were cut back, 5 bases at V and 0 bases at J, with 7 bases in the middle. The CDR3 runs 13 residues. The CDR3 region has the DNA TGTGCCACCAGTGCGGCGCCCTCCTACGAGCAGTACTTC. Amino acid sequence: CATSAAPSYEQYF.

This clonotype was seen repeatedly, ten times or more. The J gene is TRBJ1-1, the V gene TRBV20-1, with a possible D match to TRBD1 (5 bases). Germline loops: CDR1 DFQATT, CDR2 SNEGSKA (reference sequence). Between the trimmed V and J ends, which lost 6 bases and 6 bases, there was a span of 17 bases. The CDR3 sequence is 13 residues long. CDR3 residues: CSAGRGEYAEAFF. CDR3 DNA: TGCAGTGCCGGGCGAGGGGAATACGCTGAAGCTTTCTTT.

On this clonotype itself: Just one base apart from a much larger clone, this may be a read error. The chain recombines TRBV20-1 with TRBJ2-1; 9 bases are a match to TRBD2. The trim removed 4 bases at V and 1 base at J, leaving 8 bases unmatched. The CDR3 has 16 amino acids. In germline, CDR1 is DFQATT, CDR2 SNEGSKA (reference sequence). The CDR3 protein is CSANSLAGVSYNEQFF. The CDR3 DNA reads as TGCAGTGCTAATAGCTTAGCGGGAGTATCCTACAATGAGCAGTTCTTC.

There are many counts of this clonotype. The CDR3 nucleotides are TGTGCCAGCAGGGGACTAGCGGGAAGGGTCAATGAGCAGTTCTTC. This translates into CASRGLAGRVNEQFF. The chain uses TRBV2 and TRBJ2-1, with TRBD2 matching over 13 bases. Looked up from germline, CDR1 is SNHLY and CDR2 is FYNNEI. V dropped 6 bases and J dropped 6; count of bases not matched to a gene: 5. The CDR3 has 15 amino acids.

This clonotype was counted a few times. The CDR3 loop reads CASSQDVTSGSYEQYF. Written as DNA, the CDR3 is TGCGCCAGCAGCCAAGATGTGACTAGCGGGAGTTACGAGCAGTACTTC. The chain employs TRBV4-1 and TRBJ2-7; 12 bases line up with TRBD2. Germline values: CDR1 MGHRA, CDR2 YSYEKL. V trimming: 0 bases; J trimming: 4 bases; junction bases outside the gene matches: 4. This CDR3 has 16 residues.

Regarding this clonotype: Being one base from a much bigger clone, this may be a read error. A read error is likely, as this CDR3 ends without the conserved phenylalanine or tryptophan. This rearrangement joins TRBV27 to TRBJ2-7, with no clear D. This CDR3 region has 12 residues. Germline assignment: CDR1 MNHEY and CDR2 SMNVEV (reference sequence). V was shortened by 2 bases and J by 7 bases, with 9 bases between the two germline ends. The CDR3 DNA reads TGTGCCAGCAGTTTACGGCTGGGGGAGCAGTACTCC. It encodes CASSLRLGEQYS.

This clonotype was found many times. The V call is TRBV20-1, the J call TRBJ2-1; 8 bases are shared with TRBD2. Germline trimming cut 3 bases from V and 4 bases from J; bases unmatched to any gene: 5. Germline CDR1 and CDR2: DFQATT and SNEGSKA (reference sequence). The CDR3 has 14 residues. CDR3 in amino acids: CSASWLAGYNEQFF. The CDR3 DNA reads as TGCAGTGCTAGTTGGCTAGCGGGTTACAATGAGCAGTTCTTC.

This rearrangement joins TRBV6-1 to TRBJ2-7; TRBD1 aligns across 10 bases. The CDR3 extends over 13 amino acids. The V gene's germline CDR1 is MNHNS and CDR2 SASEGT. Trimming took 6 bases from V and 7 from J; bases not matched to a gene: 6. The CDR3 DNA sequence: TGTGCCAGCAGCGGGACAGGGGCTGTTGAGCAGTACTTC. Translated, it gives CASSGTGAVEQYF.

This clonotype has a count of ten or more. The chain uses TRBV7-2 and TRBJ2-7, with a possible D match to TRBD2 (5 bases). The V end lost 1 base, the J end lost 3 bases, and 10 bases lay between the germline ends. Germline CDR1 is SGHTA and CDR2 is FQGNSA. The CDR3 length is 14 residues. This chain's CDR3 is CASSLVSTSYEQYF. The CDR3 bases are TGTGCCAGCAGCTTAGTTTCCACTAGCTACGAGCAGTACTTC. Variable domain in full (rest from reference TRBV7-2 and TRBJ2-7): GAGVSQSPSNKVTEKGKDVELRCDPISGHTALYWYRQSLGQGLEFLIYFQGNSAPDKSGLPSDRFSAERTGGSVSTLTIQRTQQEDSAVYLCASSLVSTSYEQYFGPGTRLTVT.

This clonotype appeared many times. The V and J genes are TRBV7-9 and TRBJ1-2; 10 bases align to TRBD1. Unmatched junction bases numbered 4, after V lost 3 bases and J lost 6 bases. The germline V gene has CDR1 SEHNR and CDR2 FQNEAQ (reference sequence). There are 14 residues in the CDR3. The CDR3 nucleotides are TGTGCCAGCAGCTTCTCCGGGACAGGGGATGGCTACACCTTC. It yields the protein CASSFSGTGDGYTF.

The chain recombines TRBV18 with TRBJ2-3; the match to TRBD1 covers 9 bases. Germline values: CDR1 KGHSH, CDR2 LQKENI. The V gene end was trimmed by 1 base and the J gene end by 5 bases; junction bases not matched to a gene: 10. The CDR3 is made up of 17 amino acids. Here the CDR3 reads CASSPQRQGGEVDTQYF. CDR3 bases: TGTGCCAGCTCACCACAAAGACAGGGGGGTGAGGTAGATACGCAGTATTTT.

This chain links TRBV28 with TRBJ1-1; D remains unclear. Per germline, CDR1 MDHEN and CDR2 SYDVKM. The CDR3 has 14 amino acids. V was trimmed by 7 bases and J by 1 base, leaving 13 bases between them. For the CDR3, the DNA is TGTGCCAGCACGTCTGGATTCGGGAACACTGAAGCTTTCTTT. Amino acid sequence: CASTSGFGNTEAFF. Supplemented by reference TRBV28 and TRBJ1-1, the full variable domain reads DVKVTQSSRYLVKRTGEKVFLECVQDMDHENMFWYRQDPGLGLRLIYFSYDVKMKEKGDIPEGYSVSREKKERFSLILESASTNQTSMYLCASTSGFGNTEAFFGQGTRLTVV.